These 5 T cell receptor beta chains originate from one sample sequenced in a study of ipilimumab plus nivolumab after autologous stem cell transplantation. Here immunoSEQ multiplex PCR was the method, and the copy in TCRdb shows in-frame clones only, minus some. In the table there are more than 20,000 clones, 75% to 85% of which are singletons. This specimen was PBMCs, taken in a trial of ipilimumab plus nivolumab as post-transplant consolidation. These TCRs come from a male donor with diffuse large B-cell lymphoma.

V is TRBV18 and J is TRBJ2-5; D call uncertain. The CDR3 is made up of 13 amino acids. V shed 3 bases and J shed 1 base, with 6 bases lying between them. Germline values: CDR1 KGHSH, CDR2 LQKENI. CDR3 bases: TGTGCCAGCTCACCTCAGGTCCAAGAGACCCAGTACTTC. Translated, it gives CASSPQVQETQYF.

This clone is categorized as medium-sized (0.01 to 0.1%). J is TRBJ2-3 and V is TRBV28; 9 bases fit TRBD1. The CDR3 consists of 15 residues. Germline V gene lookup returns CDR1 MDHEN and CDR2 SYDVKM. V gave up 5 bases and J gave up 2 bases; unmatched junction bases: 5. CDR3 sequence (DNA): TGTGCCAGCAGTGGGGACAGGGTTGACACAGATACGCAGTATTTT. Translation gives CASSGDRVDTDTQYF. The full variable domain, rest sourced from reference TRBV28 and TRBJ2-3, is DVKVTQSSRYLVKRTGEKVFLECVQDMDHENMFWYRQDPGLGLRLIYFSYDVKMKEKGDIPEGYSVSREKKERFSLILESASTNQTSMYLCASSGDRVDTDTQYFGPGTRLTVL.

This clone has a single count. The chain links TRBV11-2 to TRBJ1-3; D remains unclear. Trimming pared 4 bases from V and 4 bases from J, leaving 5 bases between. The CDR3 length is 12 residues. The germline CDR1 and CDR2 sequences are SGHAT and FQNNGV. CDR3 bases: TGTGCCAGCAGCTGGTCGGGAAACACCATATATTTT. This sequence encodes CASSWSGNTIYF. The whole variable domain, filled in from reference TRBV11-2 and TRBJ1-3, reads EAGVAQSPRYKIIEKRQSVAFWCNPISGHATLYWYQQILGQGPKLLIQFQNNGVVDDSQLPKDRFSAERLKGVDSTLKIQPAKLEDSAVYLCASSWSGNTIYFGEGSWLTVV.

This chain connects TRBV7-3 to TRBJ2-7; TRBD1 might be the D (5 bases). Germline CDR1 SGHTA, CDR2 FQGTGA. Trimming pared 2 bases from V and 3 bases from J, leaving 11 bases between. The CDR3 contains 14 residues. The chain's CDR3 is CASSLGAGNYEQYF. In DNA, the CDR3 is TGTGCCAGCAGCTTAGGTGCAGGGAACTACGAGCAGTACTTC.

The V gene is TRBV7-2, the J gene TRBJ1-1; maybe TRBD1 (5 bases). CDR3 length: 15 residues. Trimming stripped 1 base from V and 0 bases from J, with 9 bases between. CDR1 is SGHTA, CDR2 FQGNSA, per germline. The DNA for the CDR3 is TGTGCCAGCAGCTTAGGGTCAGGGTTGAACACTGAAGCTTTCTTT. This codes for CASSLGSGLNTEAFF.